The T cell receptor (beta chain) described here comes from a study of a mutant IDH1 vaccine in newly diagnosed glioma. Using immunoSEQ multiplex PCR, the repertoire was profiled, and TCRdb retains in-frame clones only, with some absent. The sample contains about 66,000 clones, under 85% of which appear only once. The germline V gene encodes CDR1 MGHRA and CDR2 YSYEKL. V gave up 2 bases and J gave up 6 bases; unmatched junction bases: 6. The CDR3 length is 15 residues. Time point described: week 11, during vaccination. A single vaccine dose contained 300 ug of mutant IDH1 20-mer peptide, and topical imiquimod was used with it. Regarding this clone: Its cognate antigen is unknown.

The material was PBMCs, obtained from a glioma patient whose treatment included an IDH1 peptide vaccine. This chain links TRBV4-1 with TRBJ2-2; 7 nucleotides line up with TRBD1. The TCR was taken from a man aged 30 to 45 with glioma. CDR3 residues: CASSQPGQSPGELFF. The CDR3 DNA is TGCGCCAGCAGCCAACCGGGACAGAGCCCCGGGGAGCTGTTTTTT.